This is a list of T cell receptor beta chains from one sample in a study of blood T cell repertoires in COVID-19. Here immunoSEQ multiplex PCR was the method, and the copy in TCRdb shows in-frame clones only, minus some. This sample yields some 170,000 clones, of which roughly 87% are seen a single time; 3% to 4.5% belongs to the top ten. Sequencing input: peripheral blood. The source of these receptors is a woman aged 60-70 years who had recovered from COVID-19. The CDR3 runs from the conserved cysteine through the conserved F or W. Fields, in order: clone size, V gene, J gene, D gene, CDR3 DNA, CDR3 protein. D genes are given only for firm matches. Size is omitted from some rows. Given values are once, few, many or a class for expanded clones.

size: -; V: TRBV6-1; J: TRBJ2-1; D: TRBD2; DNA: TGTGCCAGCAGTGAAGCGCCGGGACTAGCGGGGGAGGAGCAGTTCTTC; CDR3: CASSEAPGLAGEEQFF
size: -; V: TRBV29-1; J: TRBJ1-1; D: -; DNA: TGCAGCGTCTCTGACGGGATGAACACTGAAGCTTTCTTT; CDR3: CSVSDGMNTEAFF
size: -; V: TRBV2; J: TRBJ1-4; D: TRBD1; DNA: TGTGCCAGCACATCATGGGACAGGAATGAAAAACTGTTTTTT; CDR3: CASTSWDRNEKLFF
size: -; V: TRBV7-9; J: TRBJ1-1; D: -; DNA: TGTGCCAGCAGCGTGCTGACAGGCGCGAACACTGAAGCTTTCTTT; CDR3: CASSVLTGANTEAFF
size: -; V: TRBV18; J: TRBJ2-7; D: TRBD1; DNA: TGTGCCAGCTCACCTGGCGGGACAGGGGTCTACGAGCAGTACTTC; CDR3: CASSPGGTGVYEQYF
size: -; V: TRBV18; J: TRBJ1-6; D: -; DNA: TGTGCCAGCTCACCACGGGAGGGTAATTCACCCCTCCACTTT; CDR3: CASSPREGNSPLHF
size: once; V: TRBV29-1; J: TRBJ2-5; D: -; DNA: TGCAGCGTTGAAGAGATTAGACTTCAAGAGACCCAGTACTTC; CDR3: CSVEEIRLQETQYF
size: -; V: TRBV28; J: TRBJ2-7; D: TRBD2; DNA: TGTGCCAGCAGGAGGCTAGCGGGGGACCGGCAGTACTTC; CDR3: CASRRLAGDRQYF
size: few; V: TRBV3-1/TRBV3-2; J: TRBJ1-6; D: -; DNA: TGTGCCAGCAGCCACAGGACAGCGTGGCCACCCCTCCACTTT; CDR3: CASSHRTAWPPLHF
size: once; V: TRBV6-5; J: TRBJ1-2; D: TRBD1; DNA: TGTGCCAGCAGTCGGGGACAGGGATACTATGGCTACACCTTC; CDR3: CASSRGQGYYGYTF
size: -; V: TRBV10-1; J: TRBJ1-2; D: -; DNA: TGCGCCAGCAGTGAGTCGGTTGGGACATCTGGCTACACCTTC; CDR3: CASSESVGTSGYTF
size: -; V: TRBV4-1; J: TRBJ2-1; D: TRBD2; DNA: TGCGCCAGCAGCCAAGGGCCTCATAGCGGGGGTGCGGAGAGGGAGCAGTTCTTC; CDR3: CASSQGPHSGGAEREQFF
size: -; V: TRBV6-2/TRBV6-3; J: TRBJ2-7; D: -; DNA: TGTGCCAGCAGTTACCTCGGACAGTACGAGCAGTACTTC; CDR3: CASSYLGQYEQYF
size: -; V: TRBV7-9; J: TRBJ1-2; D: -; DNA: TGTGCCAGCACCACTCCCGACTCCCTTAAGCGTGGCTACACCTTC; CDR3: CASTTPDSLKRGYTF
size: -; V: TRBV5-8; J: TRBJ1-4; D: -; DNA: TGTGCCAGCAGCTCCCAACAGGTTACAACTAATGAAAAACTGTTTTTT; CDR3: CASSSQQVTTNEKLFF
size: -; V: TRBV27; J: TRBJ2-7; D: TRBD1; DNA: TGTGCCAGCAGTTTCCAACAGGGAACAGGGGCCTACGAGCAGTACTTC; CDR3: CASSFQQGTGAYEQYF
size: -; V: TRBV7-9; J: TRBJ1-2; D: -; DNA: TGTGCCAGCAGCTTAGGCACAGCATCTAACTATGGCTACACCTTC; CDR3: CASSLGTASNYGYTF
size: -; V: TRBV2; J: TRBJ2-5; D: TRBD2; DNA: TGTGCCAGCAGCTTTCTGACTAGCGAAGAGACCCAGTACTTC; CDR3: CASSFLTSEETQYF
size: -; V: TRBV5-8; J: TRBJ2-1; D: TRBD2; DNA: TGTGCCAGCAGCTTACGCGGGGGGGCTCTTAGTGAGCAGTTCTTC; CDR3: CASSLRGGALSEQFF
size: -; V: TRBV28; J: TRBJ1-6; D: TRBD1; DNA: TGTGCCAGCAGTTTCCGCAGGGACAGGGGAATGGCCCTCCACTTT; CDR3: CASSFRRDRGMALHF
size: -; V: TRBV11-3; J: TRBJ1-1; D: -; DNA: TGTGCCAGCAGCCCGGGGGAAAACACTGAAGCTTTCTTT; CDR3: CASSPGENTEAFF
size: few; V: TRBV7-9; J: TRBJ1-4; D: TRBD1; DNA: TGTGCCAGCAGCTTTAGTGGAGGGGGCGATGAAAAACTGTTTTTT; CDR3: CASSFSGGGDEKLFF
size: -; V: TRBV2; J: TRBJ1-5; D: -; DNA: TGTGCCAGCAGTGAAGGGGTAAGGGGAATCCAGCCCCAGCATTTT; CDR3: CASSEGVRGIQPQHF
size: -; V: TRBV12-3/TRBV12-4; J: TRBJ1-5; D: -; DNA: TGTGCCAGCAGCAAAACAAAGAATCAGCCCCAGCATTTT; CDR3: CASSKTKNQPQHF
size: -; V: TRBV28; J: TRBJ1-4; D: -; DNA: TGTGCCAGCAGGACAGGAAATGAAAAACTGTTTTTT; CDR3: CASRTGNEKLFF
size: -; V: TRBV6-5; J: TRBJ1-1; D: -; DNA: TGTGCCAGCGGCCCTTTGGTCACCATGAACACTGAAGCTTTCTTT; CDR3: CASGPLVTMNTEAFF
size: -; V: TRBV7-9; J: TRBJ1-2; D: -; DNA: TGTGCCAGCAGCTCCGACAGATTAGGTGGCTACACCTTC; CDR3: CASSSDRLGGYTF
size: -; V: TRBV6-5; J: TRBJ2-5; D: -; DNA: TGTGCCAGCAGTTACGGGAGGTTCCTGACCCAGTACTTC; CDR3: CASSYGRFLTQYF
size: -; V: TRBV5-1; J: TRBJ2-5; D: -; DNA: TGCGCCAGCAGCTCCGGGGTGGTGGAGGCAGAGACCCAGTACTTC; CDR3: CASSSGVVEAETQYF
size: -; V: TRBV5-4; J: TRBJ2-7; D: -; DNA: TGTGCCAGCAGCTTGTCAAGGGGGAGCTCCTACGAGCAGTACTTC; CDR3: CASSLSRGSSYEQYF
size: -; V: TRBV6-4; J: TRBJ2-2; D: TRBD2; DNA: TGTGCCAGCAGTGACTCTAAGCGGGGGACACTGTTTTTT; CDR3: CASSDSKRGTLFF
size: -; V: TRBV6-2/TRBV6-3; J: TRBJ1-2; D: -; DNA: TGTGCCAGCAGTTCCGGGAGCCACTATGGCTACACCTTC; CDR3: CASSSGSHYGYTF
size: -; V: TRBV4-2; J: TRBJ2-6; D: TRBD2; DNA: TGTGCCAGCAGCCAAGCTATGAGCGGGGGGGCGACTGGGGCCAACGTCCTGACTTTC; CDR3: CASSQAMSGGATGANVLTF
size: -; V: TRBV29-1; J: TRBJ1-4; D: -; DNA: TGCAGCGTTGTCTGGCAGGGTCGGGATGAAAAACTGTTTTTT; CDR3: CSVVWQGRDEKLFF
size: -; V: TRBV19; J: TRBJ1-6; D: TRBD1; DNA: TGTGCCAGTACCGCTTCGGCCAGGGGGCGTAATTCACCCCTCCACTTT; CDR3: CASTASARGRNSPLHF
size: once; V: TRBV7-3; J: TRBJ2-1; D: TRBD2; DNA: TGTGCCAGCAGCTCAGCGGGGGGGATCAATGAGCAGTTCTTC; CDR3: CASSSAGGINEQFF
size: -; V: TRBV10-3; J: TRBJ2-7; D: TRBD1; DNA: TGTGCCATCAGGGAAGACAGGGGCTTTAACTACGAGCAGTACTTC; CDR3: CAIREDRGFNYEQYF
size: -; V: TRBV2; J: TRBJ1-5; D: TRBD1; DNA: TGTGCCAGCAGGACAAACAGGGGCCAGCCCCAGCATTTT; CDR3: CASRTNRGQPQHF